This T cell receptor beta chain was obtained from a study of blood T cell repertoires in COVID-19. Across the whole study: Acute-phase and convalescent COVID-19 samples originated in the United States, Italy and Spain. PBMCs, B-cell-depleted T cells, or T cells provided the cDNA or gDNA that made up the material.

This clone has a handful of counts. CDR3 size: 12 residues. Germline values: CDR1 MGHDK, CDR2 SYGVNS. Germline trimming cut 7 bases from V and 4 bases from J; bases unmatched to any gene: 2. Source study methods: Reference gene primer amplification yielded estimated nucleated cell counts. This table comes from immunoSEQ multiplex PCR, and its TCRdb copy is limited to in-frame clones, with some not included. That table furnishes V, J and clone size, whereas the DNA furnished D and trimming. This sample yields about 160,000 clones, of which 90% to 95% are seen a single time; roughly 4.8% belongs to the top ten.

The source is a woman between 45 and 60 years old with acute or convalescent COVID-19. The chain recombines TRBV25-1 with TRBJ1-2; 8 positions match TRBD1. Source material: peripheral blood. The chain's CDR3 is CASTGTGYGYTF. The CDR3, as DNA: TGTGCCAGCACTGGGACAGGCTATGGCTACACCTTC.